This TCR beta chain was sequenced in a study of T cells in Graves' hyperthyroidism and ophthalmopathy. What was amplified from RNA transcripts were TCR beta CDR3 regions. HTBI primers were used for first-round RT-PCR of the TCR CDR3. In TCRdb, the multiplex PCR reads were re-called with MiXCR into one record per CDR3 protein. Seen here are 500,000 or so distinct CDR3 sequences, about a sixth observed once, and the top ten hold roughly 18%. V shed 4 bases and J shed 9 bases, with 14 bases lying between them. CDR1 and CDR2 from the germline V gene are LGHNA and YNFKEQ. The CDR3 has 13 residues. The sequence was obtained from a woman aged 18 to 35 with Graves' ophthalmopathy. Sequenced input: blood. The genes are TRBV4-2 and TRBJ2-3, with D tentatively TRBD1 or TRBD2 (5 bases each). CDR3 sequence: CASSRGRDPTQYF. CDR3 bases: TGTGCCAGCAGCCGAGGCCGGGACCCAACGCAGTATTTT.